Listed below are T cell receptor beta chains from one sample, sequenced in a study of T cells after yellow fever vaccination. MiXCR, run by TCRdb on the 5' RACE reads, gives a single entry per CDR3 protein. The sample includes over 120,000 distinct CDR3 sequences, about 6.9% seen only once; the top ten take more than 0.6%. The sample here was CD4+ T cells sorted from PBMCs, taken 10 days after the yellow fever booster vaccination. The origin of the receptors is a man in his thirties or forties who received the YFV17D yellow fever vaccine. The CDR3 runs from the conserved cysteine through the conserved F or W. Each record gives: V gene, J gene, clone size, D gene, CDR3 protein, CDR3 DNA. D genes are given only for firm matches. Clone size is given for some rows only: seen once, a few or many times, or a class if the clone is expanded.

V: TRBV5-1; J: TRBJ2-7; size: many; D: TRBD2; CDR3: CASKAGEVNEQYF; DNA: TGCGCCAGTAAAGCGGGAGAAGTGAACGAGCAGTACTTC
V: TRBV12-3/TRBV12-4; J: TRBJ2-1; size: many; D: TRBD2; CDR3: CASSRTSVSYNEQFF; DNA: TGTGCCAGCAGCCGGACTAGTGTTTCCTACAATGAGCAGTTCTTC
V: TRBV3-1; J: TRBJ2-7; size: many; D: .; CDR3: CASSLTVTYEQYF; DNA: TGTGCCAGCAGCCTGACAGTTACCTACGAGCAGTACTTC
V: TRBV12-3/TRBV12-4; J: TRBJ1-3; size: many; D: .; CDR3: CASSLSAGGNTIYF; DNA: TGTGCCAGCAGTTTAAGTGCCGGCGGAAACACCATATATTTT
V: TRBV7-8; J: TRBJ2-1; size: .; D: TRBD2; CDR3: CASSQPGRLAGMMSSYNEQFF; DNA: TGTGCCAGCAGCCAGCCGGGCCGACTAGCGGGAATGATGAGCTCCTACAATGAGCAGTTCTTC
V: TRBV7-2; J: TRBJ2-3; size: many; D: TRBD2; CDR3: CASSYSGRTRLPDTQYF; DNA: TGTGCCAGCAGCTATAGCGGGAGGACGAGGTTACCAGATACGCAGTATTTT
V: TRBV7-2; J: TRBJ2-3; size: few; D: TRBD2; CDR3: CASSVAGGSTDTQYF; DNA: TGTGCCAGCAGCGTCGCGGGAGGGAGCACAGATACGCAGTATTTT
V: TRBV28; J: TRBJ2-7; size: .; D: .; CDR3: CASRWGSYEQYF; DNA: TGTGCCAGCAGATGGGGGTCCTACGAGCAGTACTTC
V: TRBV10-3; J: TRBJ2-5; size: many; D: .; CDR3: CATRQSQSTQYF; DNA: TGTGCCACGAGACAGAGTCAATCGACCCAGTACTTC
V: TRBV7-9; J: TRBJ2-1; size: many; D: .; CDR3: CASSLDILEQFF; DNA: TGTGCCAGCAGCTTAGATATCCTAGAGCAGTTCTTC
V: TRBV5-1; J: TRBJ1-1; size: many; D: TRBD1; CDR3: CASSKGQGDRAFF; DNA: TGCGCCAGCAGCAAGGGACAGGGAGATCGAGCTTTCTTT
V: TRBV7-9; J: TRBJ1-1; size: many; D: TRBD1; CDR3: CASSQPPGQGMNTEAFF; DNA: TGTGCCAGCAGCCAGCCCCCTGGACAGGGCATGAACACTGAAGCTTTCTTT
V: TRBV3-1; J: TRBJ2-4; size: many; D: .; CDR3: CASSQTQGPTGNIQYF; DNA: TGTGCCAGCAGCCAGACCCAAGGCCCAACCGGGAACATTCAGTACTTC
V: TRBV20-1; J: TRBJ2-7; size: many; D: TRBD1; CDR3: CSARRPGQNSYEQYF; DNA: TGCAGTGCTAGAAGACCGGGACAGAATTCCTACGAGCAGTACTTC
V: TRBV10-3; J: TRBJ2-6; size: .; D: TRBD1; CDR3: CAAGTGFSGANVLTF; DNA: TGTGCCGCCGGGACAGGATTTTCTGGGGCCAACGTCCTGACTTTC
V: TRBV25-1; J: TRBJ2-5; size: many; D: .; CDR3: CARTGYLVVETQYF; DNA: TGTGCCAGAACAGGCTACCTCGTTGTAGAGACCCAGTACTTC
V: TRBV6-5; J: TRBJ2-5; size: .; D: TRBD2; CDR3: CASSFHTSGRISETQYF; DNA: TGTGCCAGCAGTTTCCATACTAGCGGGAGGATTTCGGAGACCCAGTACTTC
V: TRBV20-1; J: TRBJ2-3; size: many; D: TRBD2; CDR3: CSASPILAGSTDTQYF; DNA: TGCAGTGCCTCGCCCATACTAGCGGGGTCCACAGATACGCAGTATTTT
V: TRBV6-5; J: TRBJ2-7; size: many; D: .; CDR3: CASSYRDIRYEQYF; DNA: TGTGCCAGCAGTTACCGGGACATCCGCTACGAGCAGTACTTC
V: TRBV11-3; J: TRBJ2-3; size: few; D: TRBD2; CDR3: CASSQGTSGTDTQYF; DNA: TGTGCCAGCAGCCAAGGGACTAGCGGCACAGATACGCAGTATTTT
V: TRBV29-1; J: TRBJ2-2; size: many; D: TRBD2; CDR3: CSVEDSAGGRGELFF; DNA: TGCAGCGTTGAAGATTCAGCGGGAGGGCGCGGGGAGCTGTTTTTT
V: TRBV3-1; J: TRBJ2-2; size: many; D: TRBD2; CDR3: CASSQGTSGNTGELFF; DNA: TGTGCCAGCAGCCAAGGCACTAGCGGAAACACCGGGGAGCTGTTTTTT
V: TRBV2; J: TRBJ1-2; size: few; D: TRBD1; CDR3: CASRGQVRGYTF; DNA: TGTGCCAGCAGGGGACAGGTCCGTGGCTACACCTTC
V: TRBV20-1; J: TRBJ2-7; size: .; D: TRBD2; CDR3: CSAPGLAGDYEQYF; DNA: TGCAGTGCTCCGGGACTAGCGGGAGACTACGAGCAGTACTTC
V: TRBV19; J: TRBJ2-1; size: many; D: .; CDR3: CASSRSQSSYNEQFF; DNA: TGTGCCAGTAGTCGCAGCCAGAGCTCCTACAATGAGCAGTTCTTC
V: TRBV18; J: TRBJ1-1; size: .; D: .; CDR3: CASSPAGRTEAFF; DNA: TGTGCCAGCTCCCCGGCGGGGAGAACTGAAGCTTTCTTT
V: TRBV12-3/TRBV12-4; J: TRBJ2-5; size: .; D: TRBD1; CDR3: CASSPRTGPKETQYF; DNA: TGTGCCAGCAGCCCGCGGACAGGGCCAAAAGAGACCCAGTACTTC